These T cell receptor beta chains were read from a single sample in a study of beta chain features in type 1 diabetes. Profiling relied on immunoSEQ multiplex PCR, and the TCRdb table lists in-frame clones only, not all of them. This table holds around 13,000 clones, roughly half found once. What was sequenced was stem cell memory CD4+ T cells from blood. The receptors here all came from a man younger than 35 in good health. The CDR3 runs from the conserved cysteine through the conserved F or W.

v_gene	j_gene	CDR3aa
TRBV4-2	TRBJ2-3	CASSQAAARDTQYF
TRBV9	TRBJ1-3	CASSSPGGPGNTIYF
TRBV7-8	TRBJ1-3	CASTTIFTGRGNTIYF
TRBV7-2	TRBJ2-5	CASPGAGRETQYF
TRBV4-3	-	CASSQDPGQDYEQYF
TRBV7-2	TRBJ1-5	CASSGGRGNQPQHF
TRBV30	TRBJ1-1	CAWSVGRGTEAFF
TRBV7-2	TRBJ2-6	CASSLVTGSSGANVLTF
TRBV7-9	TRBJ2-1	CASGNRGDNEQFF
TRBV7-2	TRBJ1-2	CASSSGQGLYGYTF